Listed below are T cell receptor beta chains from one sample, sequenced in a study of blood T cell repertoires in COVID-19. Data came from immunoSEQ multiplex PCR; TCRdb stores just in-frame clones and leaves some out. The sample includes approximately 130,000 clones, 88% of them seen just once. Material: peripheral blood. These receptors came from a human donor in a cohort sampled during active COVID-19. Both conserved end residues are part of each CDR3. D genes are given only for firm matches.

j_call v_call d_call cdr3_nt cdr3_aa
TRBJ2-1 TRBV3-1/TRBV3-2 NA TGTGCCAGCAGCTCGGGACTGACCAATGAGCAGTTCTTC CASSSGLTNEQFF
TRBJ2-3 TRBV5-4 TRBD2 TGTGCCAGCAGCTCCGCTAGCGGGCGGGCTAGCACAGATACGCAGTATTTT CASSSASGRASTDTQYF
TRBJ1-2 TRBV7-9 NA TGTGCCAGCAGCTTCGCGGGATTTTCGTATGGCTACACCTTC CASSFAGFSYGYTF
TRBJ1-2 TRBV27 NA TGTGCCAGCGGGCCTACAGGGACCCTTTCTAACTATGGCTACACCTTC CASGPTGTLSNYGYTF
TRBJ2-7 TRBV2 TRBD1 TGTGCCAGCATGACAGGGATTTCCTACGAGCAGTACTTC CASMTGISYEQYF
TRBJ2-1 TRBV7-9 NA TGTGCCAGCAGCTTAGGATCCTACGGGAATGAGCAGTTCTTC CASSLGSYGNEQFF
TRBJ2-7 TRBV10-3 TRBD2 TGTGCCATCAGTGAGGTTGTTGCGGGAGTACAAGAGCAGTACTTC CAISEVVAGVQEQYF
TRBJ2-1 TRBV2 TRBD1 TGTGCCAGCCGGTGGAGCAGGACAGGGGGTATCAATGAGCAGTTCTTC CASRWSRTGGINEQFF
TRBJ2-2 TRBV27 TRBD1 TGTGCCAGCGCACCAGGGGGCAGCACCGGGGAGCTGTTTTTT CASAPGGSTGELFF
TRBJ2-5 TRBV20-1 NA TGCAGTGCTAGTGACCATCGGGTAAAAGAGACCCAGTACTTC CSASDHRVKETQYF
TRBJ2-3 TRBV6-4 TRBD1 TGTGCCAGCAGTCGGGACAGGGCTGGTACAGATACGCAGTATTTT CASSRDRAGTDTQYF
TRBJ1-1 TRBV21-1 NA TGTGCCAGCAGCACTACTCGGGACACGGAGATCGATTCATTGAACACTGAAGCTTTCTTT CASSTTRDTEIDSLNTEAFF
TRBJ2-1 TRBV28 TRBD2 TGTGCCAGCCCCCCCTCGGGACTAGTCGGTCTTGAGCAGTTCTTC CASPPSGLVGLEQFF